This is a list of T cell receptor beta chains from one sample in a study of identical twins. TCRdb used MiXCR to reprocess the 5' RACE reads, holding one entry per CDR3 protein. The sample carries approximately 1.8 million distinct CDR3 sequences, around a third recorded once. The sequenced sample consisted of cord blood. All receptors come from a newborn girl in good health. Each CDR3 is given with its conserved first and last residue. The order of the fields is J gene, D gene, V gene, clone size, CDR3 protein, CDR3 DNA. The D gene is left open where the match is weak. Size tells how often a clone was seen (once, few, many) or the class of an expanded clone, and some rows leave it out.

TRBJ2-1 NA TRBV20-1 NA CSASRAERVNEQFF TGCAGTGCGAGCCGGGCCGAGAGGGTCAATGAGCAGTTCTTC
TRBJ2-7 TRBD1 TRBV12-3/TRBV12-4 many CASSPGTGARYYEQYF TGTGCCAGCAGTCCTGGGACAGGGGCTAGATACTACGAGCAGTACTTC
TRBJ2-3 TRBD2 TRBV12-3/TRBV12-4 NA CASSLALAGSADTQYF TGTGCCAGCAGTTTAGCGCTAGCGGGTAGCGCAGATACGCAGTATTTT
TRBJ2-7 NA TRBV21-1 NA CASSKSGNPYEQYF TGTGCCAGCAGCAAATCTGGGAATCCCTACGAGCAGTACTTC
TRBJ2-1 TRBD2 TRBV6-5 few CARTYPRGGYYNEQFF TGTGCCAGGACTTACCCCCGGGGGGGATATTACAATGAGCAGTTCTTC
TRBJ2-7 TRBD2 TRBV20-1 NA CSARGLAGSDEQYF TGCAGTGCTAGAGGACTAGCGGGGTCGGACGAGCAGTACTTC
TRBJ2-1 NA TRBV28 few CASSSPTLHKGEQFF TGTGCCAGCAGTTCCCCGACTCTTCACAAGGGTGAGCAGTTCTTC
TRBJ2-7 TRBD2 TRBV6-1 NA CASVRLALSYEQYF TGTGCCAGCGTCAGACTAGCCCTCTCCTACGAGCAGTACTTC
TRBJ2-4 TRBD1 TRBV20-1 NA CSAPWDRDIQYF TGCAGTGCCCCCTGGGACAGGGACATTCAGTACTTC
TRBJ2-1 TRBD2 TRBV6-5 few CASSYQGSIAGGFNEQFF TGTGCCAGCAGTTACCAGGGGTCCATAGCGGGAGGGTTCAATGAGCAGTTCTTC
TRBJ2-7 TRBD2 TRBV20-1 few CSARFLAGAYEQYF TGCAGTGCTAGGTTCCTAGCGGGAGCGTACGAGCAGTACTTC
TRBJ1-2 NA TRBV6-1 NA CASSHLRYQRRGLNYGYTF TGTGCCAGCAGCCATCTCCGCTACCAACGGCGGGGTTTGAACTATGGCTACACCTTC
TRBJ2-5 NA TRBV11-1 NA CASSSLGGGETQYF TGTGCCAGCAGCTCATTGGGGGGTGGAGAGACCCAGTACTTC
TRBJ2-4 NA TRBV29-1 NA CSGLRGEPVDIQYF TGCAGCGGTTTAAGGGGGGAACCCGTTGACATTCAGTACTTC
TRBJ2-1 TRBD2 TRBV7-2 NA CASSLAPPGLAGVTHEQFF TGTGCCAGCAGCTTAGCTCCCCCGGGACTAGCGGGAGTGACTCATGAGCAGTTCTTC
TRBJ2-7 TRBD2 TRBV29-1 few CSVEERGASYEQYF TGCAGCGTTGAAGAGCGGGGGGCCTCCTACGAGCAGTACTTC
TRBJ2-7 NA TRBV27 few CASSLYPNPINNEQYF TGTGCCAGCAGTTTGTACCCAAACCCGATAAACAATGAGCAGTACTTC
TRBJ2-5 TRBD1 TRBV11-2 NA CASSSWDSIQETQYF TGTGCCAGCAGCTCCTGGGACAGCATCCAAGAGACCCAGTACTTC
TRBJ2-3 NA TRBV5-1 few CASSSHRGPDTQYF TGCGCCAGCAGCTCCCATCGGGGCCCAGATACGCAGTATTTT
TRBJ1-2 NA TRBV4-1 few CASSQEASENYGYTF TGCGCCAGCAGCCAAGAAGCGTCAGAGAACTATGGCTACACCTTC
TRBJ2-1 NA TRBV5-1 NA CASSVGETEPFF TGCGCCAGCAGTGTTGGGGAGACGGAGCCGTTCTTC
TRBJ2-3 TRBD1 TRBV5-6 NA CASYRGSTDTQYF TGTGCCAGCTACAGGGGTAGCACAGATACGCAGTATTTT
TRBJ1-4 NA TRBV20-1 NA CSASPLGAQEKLFF TGCAGTGCTTCCCCTCTAGGAGCTCAGGAAAAACTGTTTTTT
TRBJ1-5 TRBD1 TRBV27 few CASSFSLRTGENQPQHF TGTGCCAGCAGTTTTTCTCTTAGGACAGGGGAGAATCAGCCCCAGCATTTT
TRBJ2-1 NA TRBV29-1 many CSVRLEGEYNEQFF TGCAGCGTCCGGCTTGAGGGGGAATACAATGAGCAGTTCTTC
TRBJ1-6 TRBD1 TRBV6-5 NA CASRSGQGLNNSPLHF TGTGCCAGCAGGTCCGGACAGGGGCTTAATAATTCACCCCTCCACTTT
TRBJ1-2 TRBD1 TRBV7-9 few CASSPTGRAGYTF TGTGCCAGCAGCCCGACAGGGAGAGCTGGCTACACCTTC